One sample yielded the 9 T cell receptor beta chains listed below, sequenced in a study of control samples from healthy donors and cancer patients. Method: immunoSEQ multiplex PCR; TCRdb's copy keeps in-frame clones and lacks some. Altogether about 130,000 clones are present, around 90% being singletons, with the ten largest covering about 2.7%. Sequencing was done on a sample of blood. The receptors shown here come from a man between 40 and 49 years old in good health.

This rearrangement joins TRBV6-6 to TRBJ2-5; 7 bases line up with TRBD2. The CDR3 totals 15 residues. CDR1 is MNHNY, CDR2 SVGAGI, per germline (reference sequence). With 6 bases clipped from V and 7 bases from J, the junction kept 14 bases outside the gene matches. DNA of the CDR3: TGTGCCAGCAGACCCGGGACTACATCCGGTGGGACCCAGTACTTC. Protein product: CASRPGTTSGGTQYF.

This chain joins TRBV18 and TRBJ1-1; TRBD1 aligns across 7 bases. The CDR3 runs to 13 residues. Unmatched junction bases numbered 3, after V lost 8 bases and J lost 0 bases. Germline CDR1 and CDR2: KGHSH and LQKENI. The CDR3 here is CASQTGLNTEAFF. CDR3 bases: TGTGCCAGCCAGACAGGGCTGAACACTGAAGCTTTCTTT. The full variable domain, rest sourced from reference TRBV18 and TRBJ1-1, is NAGVMQNPRHLVRRRGQEARLRCSPMKGHSHVYWYRQLPEEGLKFMVYLQKENIIDESGMPKERFSAEFPKEGPSILRIQQVVRGDSAAYFCASQTGLNTEAFFGQGTRLTVV.

This chain connects TRBV5-1 to TRBJ2-2, with 9 nucleotides matching TRBD2. The CDR3 is 16 residues long. Losses at the gene ends were 2 bases for V and 4 bases for J; bases not matched to a gene: 6. Germline V lookup: CDR1 SGHRS, CDR2 YFSETQ. CDR3 protein: CASSFSGGIGTGELFF. In DNA form, the CDR3 reads TGCGCCAGCAGCTTCAGCGGGGGGATCGGCACCGGGGAGCTGTTTTTT. Combining the CDR3 with reference TRBV5-1 and TRBJ2-2 gives the whole variable domain KAGVTQTPRYLIKTRGQQVTLSCSPISGHRSVSWYQQTPGQGLQFLFEYFSETQRNKGNFPGRFSGRQFSNSRSEMNVSTLELGDSALYLCASSFSGGIGTGELFFGEGSRLTVL.

The CDR3 DNA is TGTGCCTGGAGTGCGGGACAGGGCTATGGCTACACCTTC. It codes for CAWSAGQGYGYTF. The rearrangement uses TRBV30 and TRBJ1-2; TRBD1 agrees at 9 bases. Looked up from germline, CDR1 is GTSNPN and CDR2 is SVGIG (reference sequence). V shed 1 base, J shed 4 bases, and the junction held 1 base outside the gene matches. CDR3 length: 13 amino acids.

The rearrangement links TRBV30 to TRBJ2-5; the D gene is possibly TRBD2 (6 bases). The CDR3 loop spans 13 amino acids. V was clipped by 4 bases and J by 4 bases, with 13 bases between them. Germline CDR1 GTSNPN, CDR2 SVGIG (reference sequence). CDR3 sequence: CAWMGGSLETQYF. The CDR3 bases are TGTGCCTGGATGGGGGGTTCGTTAGAGACCCAGTACTTC. The variable domain in full, completed from reference TRBV30 and TRBJ2-5, reads SQTIHQWPATLVQPVGSPLSLECTVEGTSNPNLYWYRQAAGRGLQLLFYSVGIGQISSEVPQNLSASRPQDRQFILSSKKLLLSDSGFYLCAWMGGSLETQYFGPGTRLLVL.

CDR3 sequence: CASRLARLGKGGYTEAFF. The CDR3 DNA follows: TGTGCAAGTCGCTTAGCGCGCCTGGGAAAGGGGGGGTACACTGAAGCTTTCTTT. The rearrangement uses TRBV12-2 and TRBJ1-1. TRBV12-2 is tagged as a pseudogene. CDR3 length: 18 amino acids.

The chain has TRBV18 and TRBJ2-2, with 8 bases identical to TRBD2. From germline, CDR1 is KGHSH and CDR2 LQKENI. CDR3 length equals 15 residues. J lost 3 bases, V lost 8 bases, and 8 bases had no gene match. CDR3 loop: CASALDGGDTGELFF. CDR3 bases: TGTGCCAGCGCCCTGGACGGGGGGGACACCGGGGAGCTGTTTTTT.

This clone was detected a few times. This chain connects TRBV6-5 to TRBJ2-7; TRBD2 aligns across 7 bases. The V gene end was trimmed by 2 bases and the J gene end by 6 bases; junction bases not matched to a gene: 4. This CDR3 is built from 13 residues. Germline lookup yields CDR1 MNHEY and CDR2 SVGAGI. The CDR3 loop reads CASSYRTSGEQYF. In DNA, the CDR3 is TGTGCCAGCAGTTACAGGACTAGTGGCGAGCAGTACTTC.

This clone was observed a single time. The CDR3 region has the DNA TGTGCCAGCAGCTTGGTCGGGGTAAGCGGACAAGAGACCCAGTACTTC. It specifies CASSLVGVSGQETQYF. This chain uses TRBV5-4 with TRBJ2-5; a possible D gene is TRBD2 (5 bases). The CDR3 consists of 16 residues. Germline CDR1 reads SGHNT; CDR2 reads YYREEE (reference sequence). V shed 0 bases and J shed 2 bases, with 14 bases lying between them.